This T cell receptor beta chain is from a study of T cell responses to AZD1222 COVID-19 vaccine. Points on this clone: No antigen is known for it.

The study, taken as a whole, reports: Baseline serostatus was positive in only a handful of AZD1222 recipients. Spike-specific TCR depth and breadth grew after two AZD1222 doses.

The data were produced by immunoSEQ multiplex PCR, yet TCRdb's version contains in-frame clones alone and is incomplete. The sample yields about 140,000 clones, around nine tenths seen once. Between the trimmed V and J ends, which lost 2 bases and 5 bases, there was a span of 12 bases. Germline V CDR1 and CDR2: MDHEN, SYDVKM. CDR3 length: 15 residues. The sequence was obtained from an adult in good health. The rearrangement joins TRBV28 to TRBJ2-2; maybe TRBD1 (7 bases). The input for sequencing was peripheral blood, taken on day 0 of AZD1222 vaccination. The CDR3 nucleotides are TGTGCCAGCAGTTTAGGGGCAGGGGGGACCGGGGAGCTGTTTTTT. It yields the protein CASSLGAGGTGELFF.